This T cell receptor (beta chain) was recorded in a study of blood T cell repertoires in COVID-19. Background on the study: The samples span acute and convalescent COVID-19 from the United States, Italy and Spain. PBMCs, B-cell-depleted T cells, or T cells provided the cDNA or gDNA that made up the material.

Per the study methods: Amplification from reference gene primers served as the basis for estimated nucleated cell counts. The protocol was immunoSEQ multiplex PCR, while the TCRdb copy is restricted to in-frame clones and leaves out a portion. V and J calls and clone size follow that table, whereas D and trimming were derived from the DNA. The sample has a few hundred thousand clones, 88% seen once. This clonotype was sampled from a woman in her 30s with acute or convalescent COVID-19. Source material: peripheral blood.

CDR3 DNA sequence: TGCGCCAGCAGAAAGGGCCGGGGGAACACCGGGGAGCTGTTTTTT. Amino acids: CASRKGRGNTGELFF. The chain links TRBV5-1 to TRBJ2-2; TRBD2 is a possible D gene (5 bases). This CDR3 region has 15 residues. In germline, CDR1 is SGHRS, CDR2 YFSETQ. Between the trimmed V and J ends, which lost 5 bases and 1 base, there was a span of 12 bases.